One and the same sample provided the 25 T cell receptor beta chains below, sequenced in a study of blood T cell repertoires in COVID-19. TCRdb's copy holds only in-frame clones and misses some; the assay was immunoSEQ multiplex PCR. The sample lists about 150,000 clones, around four fifths occurring once. The sequenced sample consisted of peripheral blood. Receptor source: a woman older than 75 with COVID-19, enrolled during active disease.

The chain is built from TRBV6-5 and TRBJ1-2, with 7 bases identical to TRBD1. The CDR3 loop spans 16 amino acids. J was trimmed by 4 bases and V by 2 bases; bases with no gene match: 10. The V gene's germline CDR1 is MNHEY and CDR2 SVGAGI. The CDR3 protein is CASSYTRDSVSYGYTF. The CDR3 DNA sequence: TGTGCCAGCAGTTACACCCGGGACAGCGTCAGCTATGGCTACACCTTC.

V is TRBV5-1 and J is TRBJ1-1, with 8 bases identical to TRBD1. After removal of 4 bases from V and 6 bases from J, the junction contained 11 bases not matched to a gene. The CDR3 contains 15 residues. CDR1 SGHRS and CDR2 YFSETQ come from the germline V gene. The CDR3 reads CASSHGQGAVPEAFF. Written as DNA, the CDR3 is TGCGCCAGCAGCCACGGTCAGGGGGCTGTACCTGAAGCTTTCTTT. The full variable domain, completed using reference TRBV5-1 and TRBJ1-1, is KAGVTQTPRYLIKTRGQQVTLSCSPISGHRSVSWYQQTPGQGLQFLFEYFSETQRNKGNFPGRFSGRQFSNSRSEMNVSTLELGDSALYLCASSHGQGAVPEAFFGQGTRLTVV.

This rearrangement joins TRBV24-1 to TRBJ2-1, with 8 bases lining up with TRBD1. The CDR3 consists of 16 residues. V lost 4 bases to trimming and J lost 4 bases; unmatched junction nucleotides: 8. Per germline, CDR1 KGHDR and CDR2 SFDVKD. CDR3 residues: CATSDARQGLYNEQFF. The CDR3 DNA sequence: TGTGCCACCAGTGACGCTCGACAGGGGCTTTACAATGAGCAGTTCTTC.

V usage is TRBV2 and J usage is TRBJ2-1; no clear D gene. The V gene lost 1 base and the J gene lost 9 bases, with 10 bases spanning the gap. The length of the CDR3 is 13 residues. Germline CDR1 is SNHLY and CDR2 is FYNNEI. CDR3 loop: CASSEGSGGEQFF. The CDR3 nucleotides read TGTGCCAGCAGTGAAGGGTCCGGTGGTGAGCAGTTCTTC.

V is TRBV6-5 and J is TRBJ1-2; TRBD1 agrees at 7 bases. CDR1 and CDR2 from the germline V gene are MNHEY and SVGAGI. This CDR3 is 15 amino acids long. Trimming took 6 bases from V and 3 from J; bases not matched to a gene: 10. The CDR3 bases are TGTGCCAGCAGACAGGGGCCCCACACCGACTATGGCTACACCTTC. This translates into CASRQGPHTDYGYTF.

V usage is TRBV5-1 and J usage is TRBJ2-6; 10 bases align to TRBD2. Trimming at V came to 0 bases and at J to 0 bases, leaving 3 bases not matched to a gene. Germline V gene sequence: CDR1 SGHRS, CDR2 YFSETQ. CDR3 size: 18 residues. The CDR3 is CASSLATSGTSGANVLTF. The DNA of the CDR3 is TGCGCCAGCAGCTTGGCCACTAGCGGGACCTCTGGGGCCAACGTCCTGACTTTC.

J is TRBJ2-7 and V is TRBV13; 8 bases align to TRBD2. Germline V gene lookup returns CDR1 PRHDT and CDR2 FYEKMQ (reference sequence). This CDR3 comprises 14 residues. Trimming took 4 bases from V and 3 from J; bases not matched to a gene: 5. The CDR3 loop is CASSSGLAFYEQYF. For the CDR3, the DNA is TGTGCCAGCAGCTCCGGACTAGCTTTCTACGAGCAGTACTTC.

V and J are TRBV5-1 and TRBJ2-2; a weak D match, TRBD2 (5 bases). Trimming cost V 3 bases and J 6 bases, with 12 bases left between them. Germline V lookup: CDR1 SGHRS, CDR2 YFSETQ. The CDR3 contains 14 residues. The DNA of the CDR3 is TGCGCCAGCAGCTGGAGGACTCCGCCCGGGGAGCTGTTTTTT. Translated, it gives CASSWRTPPGELFF.

The V gene is TRBV3-1 (or the pseudogene TRBV3-2), the J gene TRBJ1-1; 8 bases are shared with TRBD1. In germline, CDR1 is LGHDT, CDR2 YNNKEL (reference sequence). The trim removed 1 base at V and 4 bases at J, leaving 5 bases unmatched. The CDR3 sequence is 15 residues long. CDR3 nucleotide sequence: TGTGCCAGCAGCCAAGGACAGGGGTGGGGCACTGAAGCTTTCTTT. This translates into CASSQGQGWGTEAFF.

The V gene is TRBV11-3, the J gene TRBJ1-1, with a tentative D call TRBD1 (5 bases). Trimming left V 5 bases short and J 0 bases short, with 10 bases between. Per germline, CDR1 SGHNT and CDR2 YENEEA. The CDR3 extends over 14 amino acids. In nucleotides, the CDR3 is TGTGCCAGCAGCCTGGGGGGGTTGAACACTGAAGCTTTCTTT. Protein product: CASSLGGLNTEAFF.

This CDR3 is CASSFTSGENEQFF. CDR3 bases: TGTGCCAGCAGCTTTACTAGCGGGGAGAATGAGCAGTTCTTC. V and J are TRBV7-9 and TRBJ2-1; 10 nucleotides match TRBD2. Germline V gives CDR1 SEHNR, CDR2 FQNEAQ (reference sequence). The V gene end was trimmed by 3 bases and the J gene end by 7 bases; junction bases not matched to a gene: 3. This CDR3 contains 14 residues.

This clone was counted a single time. This sequence joins TRBV19 and TRBJ1-2; unclear D gene. Germline CDR1 reads LNHDA; CDR2 reads SQIVND (reference sequence). The V end was cut by 3 bases, the J end by 8 bases, with 19 bases between. CDR3 length equals 15 residues. CDR3 nucleotide sequence: TGTGCCAGTAGTATGGGTTACGGAGCCTCGGAAGGCTACACCTTC. It is translated as CASSMGYGASEGYTF.

The gene calls are TRBV5-1 and TRBJ1-1; D remains ambiguous. CDR3 length: 14 amino acids. Trimming took 0 bases from V and 3 from J, leaving 9 bases between them. Per germline, CDR1 SGHRS and CDR2 YFSETQ. The CDR3 coding sequence is TGCGCCAGCAGCTTGGGAGGGTGGGACACTGAAGCTTTCTTT. It translates to CASSLGGWDTEAFF.

J is TRBJ2-1 and V is TRBV5-1; D unresolved. Germline assignment: CDR1 SGHRS and CDR2 YFSETQ. V gave up 4 bases and J gave up 7 bases, with 12 bases separating them. The CDR3 contains 13 residues. In nucleotides, the CDR3 is TGCGCCAGCAGCCCTGGGTCCGGGAATGAGCAGTTCTTC. Its protein product is CASSPGSGNEQFF.

This clone was recorded only once. The V gene is TRBV5-4, the J gene TRBJ2-5, with TRBD1 as a possible D gene (5 bases). Trimming took off 6 bases at V and 2 bases at J, with 17 bases between the two ends. Germline lookup yields CDR1 SGHNT and CDR2 YYREEE (reference sequence). The CDR3 is 15 amino acids. CDR3 sequence: CASTLIIAGQETQYF. The CDR3 DNA sequence: TGTGCCAGCACCCTTATAATTGCAGGGCAAGAGACCCAGTACTTC.

The chain links TRBV4-1 to TRBJ2-3; 12 bases agree with TRBD2. The CDR3 totals 15 residues. The junction had 3 bases not matched to a gene; V was cut back by 4 bases and J by 4 bases. CDR1 MGHRA and CDR2 YSYEKL come from the germline V gene. The CDR3 bases are TGCGCCAGCAGCCTCGGGACTAGCGGGTCAGATACGCAGTATTTT. It encodes CASSLGTSGSDTQYF.

J is TRBJ2-2 and V is TRBV2, with TRBD1 identical over 8 bases. The V segment lost 6 bases and the J segment 1 base; nucleotides outside the gene matches: 10. Germline V lookup: CDR1 SNHLY, CDR2 FYNNEI. This CDR3 spans 17 amino acids. Here the CDR3 DNA reads TGTGCCAGCAGCCTTATTACCGGGACAGGGAACACCGGGGAGCTGTTTTTT. It is translated as CASSLITGTGNTGELFF.

V usage is TRBV28 and J usage is TRBJ2-5, with 8 bases that match TRBD1. V shed 6 bases, J shed 2 bases, and the junction held 5 bases outside the gene matches. The CDR3 consists of 14 residues. Germline values: CDR1 MDHEN, CDR2 SYDVKM. CDR3 coding DNA: TGTGCCAGCAGCCGACAGGGGCGGCAAGAGACCCAGTACTTC. Protein sequence: CASSRQGRQETQYF.

The J gene is TRBJ2-7, the V gene TRBV4-1; 9 positions match TRBD1. With 7 bases clipped from V and 4 bases from J, the junction kept 8 bases outside the gene matches. Germline values: CDR1 MGHRA, CDR2 YSYEKL. This CDR3 has 14 amino acids. The DNA of the CDR3 is TGCGCCAGCACCCCCGGGACAGGGACTTACGAGCAGTACTTC. It translates to CASTPGTGTYEQYF.

J is TRBJ1-3 and V is TRBV12-5; 7 nucleotides align to TRBD1. This CDR3 has 17 amino acids. Germline-derived CDR1 and CDR2 are LGHNT and FRNRAP. V trimming: 3 bases; J trimming: 0 bases; junction bases outside the gene matches: 8. The CDR3 coding sequence is TGTGCTAGTGGTTTTTTATGGGACAGCGTCTCTGGAAACACCATATATTTT. Its translation: CASGFLWDSVSGNTIYF. Looking up the rest from reference TRBV12-5 and TRBJ1-3 gives the full variable domain: DARVTQTPRHKVTEMGQEVTMRCQPILGHNTVFWYRQTMMQGLELLAYFRNRAPLDDSGMPKDRFSAEMPDATLATLKIQPSEPRDSAVYFCASGFLWDSVSGNTIYFGEGSWLTVV.

The chain recombines TRBV5-1 with TRBJ2-7; 10 bases line up with TRBD2. Germline V gene sequence: CDR1 SGHRS, CDR2 YFSETQ. This CDR3 comprises 14 residues. The junction had 3 bases not matched to a gene; V was cut back by 4 bases and J by 2 bases. In DNA, the CDR3 is TGCGCCAGCAGCCGCGGACTAGCGGCCTACGAGCAGTACTTC. This gives the protein CASSRGLAAYEQYF.

This chain joins TRBV3-1 (or the pseudogene TRBV3-2) and TRBJ2-7; 9 nucleotides line up with TRBD2. Germline CDR1 is LGHDT and CDR2 is YNNKEL (reference sequence). CDR3 length equals 14 residues. V gave up 5 bases and J gave up 0 bases; unmatched junction bases: 2. The CDR3 nucleotides read TGTGCCAGCAGCTTGACTAGCGGCTCCTACGAGCAGTACTTC. Its protein product is CASSLTSGSYEQYF.

The chain carries TRBV6-1 and TRBJ2-3; TRBD1 aligns across 7 bases. This CDR3 contains 15 residues. J lost 2 bases, V lost 3 bases, and 5 bases had no gene match. The germline V gene has CDR1 MNHNS and CDR2 SASEGT. This CDR3 reads CASSEMGQLTDTQYF. DNA for the CDR3: TGTGCCAGCAGTGAGATGGGACAGCTCACAGATACGCAGTATTTT.

The V call is TRBV15, the J call TRBJ1-5, with a weak D call TRBD1 (5 bases). The CDR3 runs to 12 residues. The V end was cut by 4 bases, the J end by 7 bases, with 8 bases between. The germline gives CDR1 LNHNV, CDR2 YYDKDF (reference sequence). CDR3 in amino acids: CATSTGRQPQHF. The CDR3 nucleotides read TGTGCCACCAGCACAGGGCGACAGCCCCAGCATTTT. Variable domain in full (rest from reference TRBV15 and TRBJ1-5): DAMVIQNPRYQVTQFGKPVTLSCSQTLNHNVMYWYQQKSSQAPKLLFHYYDKDFNNEADTPDNFQSRRPNTSFCFLDIRSPGLGDTAMYLCATSTGRQPQHFGDGTRLSIL.

V is TRBV28 and J is TRBJ1-4; 9 bases fit TRBD1. This CDR3 region has 16 residues. Per germline, CDR1 MDHEN and CDR2 SYDVKM. Unmatched junction bases numbered 10, after V lost 3 bases and J lost 8 bases. The CDR3 sequence is CASSLPRTGAREKLFF. The DNA of the CDR3 is TGTGCCAGCAGTTTGCCCCGGACAGGGGCACGGGAAAAACTGTTTTTT.